The source of this T cell receptor beta chain is a study of blood T cells in healthy people across ages. This clonotype has a handful of counts. CDR3 length: 12 amino acids. CDR1 and CDR2 from the germline V gene are SQVTM and ANQGSEA. V shed 7 bases, J shed 7 bases, and the junction held 9 bases outside the gene matches. Alongside a J-beta primer mix, a sample-barcoded 5' primer served in a second PCR lasting roughly 6 to 12 cycles. TCRdb re-analysed the 5' RACE reads in MiXCR, keeping a single row per CDR3 protein. Altogether fewer than 800,000 distinct CDR3 sequences are present, around half being singletons, with the ten largest covering approximately 32%.

The chain couples TRBV29-1 to TRBJ1-2; 7 nucleotides line up with TRBD1. Sequencing input: blood. This TCR came from a woman aged 55 to 70 in good health. The CDR3: CSGYRGSTGYTF. In DNA, the CDR3 is TGCAGCGGTTACAGGGGATCGACTGGCTACACCTTC.